The entry below describes one T cell receptor (beta chain). The antigen is not known. During its preparation, the TCRbeta library received unique molecular identifiers. Using its own MiXCR run on the PCR reads, TCRdb lists one record per CDR3 protein. The sample lists 800,000 to 1,000,000 distinct CDR3 sequences; under 30% were seen once. This sample was included in a study of T-cell reconstitution after alpha-beta-depleted transplantation in children. Study findings and constraints: From newly produced T cells came most of the T-cell counts and diversity one year after transplant. About two months after transplant, alpha-beta T cells reportedly came from several hundred expanded graft clones. Diversity of TCRbeta at day 60 was high in some patients, arising from surviving recipient T cells and thymic progenitors.

The input for sequencing was PBMCs, mostly from graft donor cells, taken 360 days after TCRalphabeta/CD19-depleted stem cell transplant. This receptor was obtained from a boy younger than two who had a stem cell transplant for SCID, so the T cells may come from the graft donor.

CDR3 loop: CASRRTGSEQFF. The CDR3, as DNA: TGTGCCAGCAGACGGACAGGGAGTGAGCAGTTCTTC. The J gene is TRBJ2-1, the V gene TRBV28; the match to TRBD1 covers 8 bases. The J segment lost 9 bases and the V segment lost 6 bases, leaving 4 bases of the junction unmatched. The CDR3 loop spans 12 amino acids. Looked up from germline, CDR1 is MDHEN and CDR2 is SYDVKM.